The clone carrying this T cell receptor beta chain was recorded a few times. What it recognizes is unknown. TCR beta cDNA libraries included unique molecular identifiers. TCRdb re-analysed the PCR reads in MiXCR, keeping a single row per CDR3 protein. This table holds hundreds of thousands of distinct CDR3 sequences, about 57% found once. This sample is drawn from a study of post-analysis software for immune sequencing data. Study context: Courses of disease covered relapsing-remitting, secondary progressive and progressive-relapsing multiple sclerosis. General study points: Roughly 5 TRBV segments occurring more often in patients than controls included TRBV5-6, TRBV5-1 and TRBV20-1.

Trimming stripped 7 bases from V and 2 bases from J, with 21 bases between. Germline V gene data show CDR1 as DFQATT and CDR2 as SNEGSKA (reference sequence). The CDR3 has 16 amino acids. The origin of this receptor is a girl aged 5-17 years with multiple sclerosis. This chain uses TRBV20-1 with TRBJ1-5, with TRBD1 as a possible D gene (6 bases). Source material: blood. The CDR3 is CSVFRWGAFGNQPQHF. In DNA form, the CDR3 reads TGCAGTGTTTTTCGGTGGGGGGCGTTTGGCAATCAGCCCCAGCATTTT.